These 19 T cell receptor beta chains were sequenced from one sample in a study of blood T cell repertoires in COVID-19. TCRdb's table, derived via immunoSEQ multiplex PCR, lists solely in-frame clones and lacks some. This sample carries roughly 250,000 clones, approximately 86% of them seen once, and the ten largest clones take just over 7%. Sequenced: peripheral blood. These receptors came from a man in his 60s who had recovered from COVID-19.

The V gene is TRBV7-6, the J gene TRBJ2-2; TRBD2 is a possible D gene (5 bases). The CDR3 contains 15 residues. Trimming pared 3 bases from V and 6 bases from J, leaving 14 bases between. The germline V gene encodes CDR1 SGHVS and CDR2 FNYEAQ. DNA for the CDR3: TGTGCCAGCAGCTTGTCACTAGGGTTCGCCGGGGAGCTGTTTTTT. It specifies CASSLSLGFAGELFF.

On this clone itself: In the same sample, other DNA sequences code for this CDR3. The CDR3 loop is CASRRADTQYF. In DNA, the CDR3 is TGTGCCAGCAGGAGGGCAGATACGCAGTATTTT. The chain links TRBV6-5 to TRBJ2-3; weak D call: TRBD2 (5 bases). From germline, CDR1 is MNHEY and CDR2 SVGAGI. The CDR3 is 11 residues long. V gave up 6 bases and J gave up 4 bases, with 5 bases separating them.

This clone appeared once. This chain joins TRBV2 and TRBJ2-5; 14 bases fit TRBD2. Germline CDR1 and CDR2: SNHLY and FYNNEI. Trimming at V came to 8 bases and at J to 5 bases, leaving 4 bases not matched to a gene. The CDR3 is 14 amino acids. CDR3: CASRTSGGSETQYF. The CDR3 coding sequence is TGTGCCAGCCGGACTAGCGGGGGGTCGGAGACCCAGTACTTC.

This rearrangement joins TRBV2 to TRBJ1-2, with D possibly TRBD1 on 6 matching bases. The V and J ends lost 2 bases and 2 bases respectively, with 9 bases between them. This CDR3 is 14 amino acids long. From germline, CDR1 is SNHLY and CDR2 FYNNEI. CDR3 nucleotide sequence: TGTGCCAGCAGTGAAAATCAGGGGAACTATGGCTACACCTTC. This gives the protein CASSENQGNYGYTF.

The chain is built from TRBV12-5 and TRBJ2-1; D remains unclear. V lost 0 bases and J lost 10, with 7 bases in between. The germline V gene encodes CDR1 LGHNT and CDR2 FRNRAP. This CDR3 spans 12 amino acids. The CDR3 sequence: CASGLVRNEQFF. The CDR3 nucleotides read TGTGCTAGTGGTTTGGTGAGGAACGAGCAGTTCTTC.

Here the CDR3 DNA reads TGTGCCAGCACCATAGGGGGGGGCACCTACGAGCAGTACGTC. Amino acids: CASTIGGGTYEQYV. The rearrangement uses TRBV6-5 and TRBJ2-7; possibly TRBD2 for D (7 bases). The germline CDR1 and CDR2 sequences are MNHEY and SVGAGI. V was cut by 7 bases and J by 2 bases, with 15 bases left in between. The CDR3 length is 14 residues.

This chain uses TRBV20-1 with TRBJ1-4; the D is unclear. The germline V gene has CDR1 DFQATT and CDR2 SNEGSKA (reference sequence). The germline V and J ends were trimmed by 3 bases and 8 bases, with 7 bases remaining between them. The CDR3 contains 11 residues. The CDR3 DNA sequence: TGCAGTGCTAGGAGGGAGGAAAAACTGTTTTTT. Its protein is CSARREEKLFF.

The V and J genes are TRBV5-6 and TRBJ2-7, with 8 bases that match TRBD1. The CDR3 is 13 residues long. Trimming at V came to 4 bases and at J to 6 bases, leaving 6 bases not matched to a gene. Germline V gene lookup returns CDR1 SGHDT and CDR2 YYEEEE. The CDR3 sequence: CASSKDRGAEQYF. The CDR3 nucleotides are TGTGCCAGCAGCAAAGACAGGGGTGCCGAGCAGTACTTC.

This sequence joins TRBV7-2 and TRBJ2-3; 7 bases map to TRBD2. V gave up 4 bases and J gave up 0 bases; unmatched junction bases: 4. CDR1 and CDR2 (germline): SGHTA, FQGNSA. This CDR3 has 15 amino acids. CDR3 in amino acids: CASSSHGGSTDTQYF. The CDR3 DNA follows: TGTGCCAGCAGCTCCCACGGGGGGAGCACAGATACGCAGTATTTT.

CDR3 DNA sequence: TGTGCCAGTAGTATTAGGAGCTCCTATAATTCACCCCTCCACTTT. Its translation: CASSIRSSYNSPLHF. The chain combines TRBV19 with TRBJ1-6, with D uncertain. The V and J ends lost 3 bases and 0 bases respectively, with 6 bases between them. Germline V CDR1 and CDR2: LNHDA, SQIVND (reference sequence). CDR3 length: 15 amino acids.

The V and J genes are TRBV19 and TRBJ1-6, with D possibly TRBD1 on 6 matching bases. Looked up from germline, CDR1 is LNHDA and CDR2 is SQIVND (reference sequence). V was clipped by 6 bases and J by 9 bases, with 15 bases between them. The CDR3 totals 14 residues. As DNA, the CDR3 is TGTGCCAGTAGATTTAAACAGGGAATTTCACCCCTCCACTTT. Its translation: CASRFKQGISPLHF.

The table lists this clone with a few counts. This chain connects TRBV19 to TRBJ1-5; 10 positions match TRBD1. The V gene end was trimmed by 9 bases and the J gene end by 0 bases; junction bases not matched to a gene: 5. Germline V gene sequence: CDR1 LNHDA, CDR2 SQIVND (reference sequence). The CDR3 is made up of 15 amino acids. This CDR3 is CASRTGGYSNQPQHF. The CDR3, as DNA: TGTGCCAGCCGGACAGGGGGTTATAGCAATCAGCCCCAGCATTTT.

The chain uses TRBV6-5 and TRBJ2-2; weak D call: TRBD1 (5 bases). This CDR3 spans 16 amino acids. Trimming left V 2 bases short and J 5 bases short, with 15 bases between. Germline V gives CDR1 MNHEY, CDR2 SVGAGI. In DNA form, the CDR3 reads TGTGCCAGCAGTTACGACAGCTCCGTACCTACCGGGGAGCTGTTTTTT. Translation: CASSYDSSVPTGELFF.

The chain couples TRBV24-1 to TRBJ1-1; D is possibly TRBD1 (5 bases). The CDR3 contains 13 residues. CDR1 KGHDR and CDR2 SFDVKD come from the germline V gene. V was shortened by 4 bases and J by 10 bases, with 15 bases between the two germline ends. CDR3 residues: CATSDPTGLGAFF. Written as DNA, the CDR3 is TGTGCCACCAGTGACCCCACAGGCCTTGGAGCTTTCTTT.

This chain joins TRBV7-9 and TRBJ2-2; D is perhaps TRBD1 (6 bases). Germline CDR1 SEHNR, CDR2 FQNEAQ (reference sequence). The V end lost 4 bases, the J end lost 5 bases, and 20 bases lay between the germline ends. This CDR3 is built from 17 residues. The CDR3 here is CASSSFNRVRGTGELFF. The DNA for the CDR3 is TGTGCCAGCAGCTCTTTTAACAGGGTCAGAGGGACCGGGGAGCTGTTTTTT.

The J gene is TRBJ1-1, the V gene TRBV30, with TRBD1 identical over 7 bases. Per germline, CDR1 GTSNPN and CDR2 SVGIG (reference sequence). V was clipped by 2 bases and J by 6 bases; unmatched bases: 6. This CDR3 has 13 residues. The CDR3: CAWSPRGGAEAFF. The CDR3 DNA reads as TGTGCCTGGAGTCCGAGAGGGGGCGCTGAAGCTTTCTTT. The variable domain in full, completed from reference TRBV30 and TRBJ1-1, reads SQTIHQWPATLVQPVGSPLSLECTVEGTSNPNLYWYRQAAGRGLQLLFYSVGIGQISSEVPQNLSASRPQDRQFILSSKKLLLSDSGFYLCAWSPRGGAEAFFGQGTRLTVV.

This chain connects TRBV19 to TRBJ1-5; the D gene is possibly TRBD1 (6 bases). The V end lost 6 bases, the J end lost 5 bases, and 29 bases lay between the germline ends. Germline CDR1 LNHDA, CDR2 SQIVND (reference sequence). The length of the CDR3 is 19 residues. CDR3 DNA: TGTGCCAGTAGCAGAGGAGAACCGCTTTACAGGGAGAAGGATCAGCCCCAGCATTTT. The encoded protein is CASSRGEPLYREKDQPQHF.

Here the CDR3 reads CASSESLYRYEQYV. CDR3 coding DNA: TGTGCCAGCAGTGAATCTCTCTACCGATACGAGCAGTACGTC. V is TRBV6-1 and J is TRBJ2-7, with unresolved D. Per the germline V gene, CDR1 is MNHNS and CDR2 is SASEGT. CDR3 length: 14 residues. The V gene lost 2 bases and the J gene lost 4 bases, with 12 bases spanning the gap.

The V gene is TRBV30, the J gene TRBJ1-3; D is possibly TRBD1 (5 bases). The CDR3 sequence is 15 residues long. V was shortened by 3 bases and J by 2 bases, with 14 bases between the two germline ends. Germline lookup yields CDR1 GTSNPN and CDR2 SVGIG (reference sequence). In DNA, the CDR3 is TGTGCCTGGAGCGCCCGGGGGATCGCTGGAAACACCATATATTTT. The encoded protein is CAWSARGIAGNTIYF.